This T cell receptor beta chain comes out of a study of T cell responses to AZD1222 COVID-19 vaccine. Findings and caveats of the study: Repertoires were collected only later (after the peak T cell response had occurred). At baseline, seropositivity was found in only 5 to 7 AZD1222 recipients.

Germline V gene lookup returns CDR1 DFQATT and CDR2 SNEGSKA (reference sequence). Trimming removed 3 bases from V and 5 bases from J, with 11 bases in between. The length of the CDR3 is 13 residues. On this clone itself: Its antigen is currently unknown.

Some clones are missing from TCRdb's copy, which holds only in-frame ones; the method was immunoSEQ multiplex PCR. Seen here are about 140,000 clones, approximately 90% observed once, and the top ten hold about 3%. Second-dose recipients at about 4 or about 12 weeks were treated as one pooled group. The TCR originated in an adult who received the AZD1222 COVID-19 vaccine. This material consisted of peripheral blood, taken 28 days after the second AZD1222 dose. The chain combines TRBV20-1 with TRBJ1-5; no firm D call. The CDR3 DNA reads TGCAGTGCTAGTGGTCAGCAGTATCAGCCCCAGCATTTT. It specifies CSASGQQYQPQHF.